Listed below are T cell receptor beta chains from one sample, sequenced in a study of early T cells in non-severe SARS-CoV-2 infection. TCRdb ran MiXCR on the 5' RACE reads and lists one entry per CDR3 protein. Among about 45,000 distinct CDR3 sequences listed, approximately 12% were seen once. Sequenced input: whole blood. All receptors derive from an adult who was a healthcare worker with PCR-confirmed SARS-CoV-2 infection or an uninfected control (not recorded which). Each CDR3 is given with its conserved first and last residue. Fields, in order: V gene, D gene, clone size, J gene, CDR3 DNA, CDR3 protein. D genes are given only for firm matches. Clone size is not always given. Where it is, it says once, few, many or a class for expanded clones.

v_gene: TRBV12-3/TRBV12-4; d_gene: NA; abundance: few; j_gene: TRBJ1-2; CDR3nt: TGTGCCAGCAGCTCTACAGGGAGGGACTATGGCTACACCTTC; CDR3aa: CASSSTGRDYGYTF
v_gene: TRBV12-3/TRBV12-4; d_gene: NA; abundance: many; j_gene: TRBJ2-1; CDR3nt: TGTGCCAGCAGTGACTTTGGGGGGGCATTGAACAATGAGCAGTTCTTC; CDR3aa: CASSDFGGALNNEQFF
v_gene: TRBV11-1; d_gene: TRBD1; abundance: NA; j_gene: TRBJ2-7; CDR3nt: TGTGCCAGCAGCTTAGCGCCGACAGGGGGGACCTACGAGCAGTACTTC; CDR3aa: CASSLAPTGGTYEQYF
v_gene: TRBV18; d_gene: NA; abundance: few; j_gene: TRBJ2-1; CDR3nt: TGTGCCAGCTCACAAACGGACCCTCTTAACAATGAGCAGTTCTTC; CDR3aa: CASSQTDPLNNEQFF
v_gene: TRBV20-1; d_gene: TRBD2; abundance: many; j_gene: TRBJ2-1; CDR3nt: TGCAGTGCTAGAGGTGGGACTAGCGGGACCAACTCCTACAATGAGCAGTTCTTC; CDR3aa: CSARGGTSGTNSYNEQFF
v_gene: TRBV9; d_gene: NA; abundance: medium-sized; j_gene: TRBJ2-3; CDR3nt: TGTGCCAGCAGCAACCTACGAGACAAGGGGAACACAGATACGCAGTATTTT; CDR3aa: CASSNLRDKGNTDTQYF
v_gene: TRBV6-5; d_gene: NA; abundance: NA; j_gene: TRBJ2-7; CDR3nt: TGTGCCAGCAGTTACGTTTTGACTTTCTGGTACTTC; CDR3aa: CASSYVLTFWYF
v_gene: TRBV18; d_gene: TRBD1; abundance: many; j_gene: TRBJ1-1; CDR3nt: TGTGCCAGCTCACCACCGGGGGGAGGGGGCGGCACTGAAGCTTTCTTT; CDR3aa: CASSPPGGGGGTEAFF
v_gene: TRBV29-1; d_gene: NA; abundance: many; j_gene: TRBJ1-2; CDR3nt: TGCAGCGTTTCAAGTGGGGGCTACACCTTC; CDR3aa: CSVSSGGYTF
v_gene: TRBV28; d_gene: TRBD2; abundance: NA; j_gene: TRBJ2-3; CDR3nt: TGTGCCAGCAGTCCAACAGCGGGAGGGGGGTATTTT; CDR3aa: CASSPTAGGGYF
v_gene: TRBV29-1; d_gene: NA; abundance: NA; j_gene: TRBJ2-7; CDR3nt: TGCAGCGTTGTTTCAGCTTTCTACGAGCAGTACTTC; CDR3aa: CSVVSAFYEQYF
v_gene: TRBV4-1; d_gene: NA; abundance: NA; j_gene: TRBJ2-2; CDR3nt: TGCGCCAGCAGCCAAGGGGGCCCGAGGGACACCGGGGAGCTGTTTTTT; CDR3aa: CASSQGGPRDTGELFF
v_gene: TRBV5-1; d_gene: NA; abundance: many; j_gene: TRBJ1-1; CDR3nt: TGCGCCAGCAGCTCCTTGACATTAATGGATGCTGAAGCTTTCTTT; CDR3aa: CASSSLTLMDAEAFF
v_gene: TRBV19; d_gene: NA; abundance: few; j_gene: TRBJ1-1; CDR3nt: TGTGCCAGTAGGGTAGCCACGGGAACTGAAGCTTTCTTT; CDR3aa: CASRVATGTEAFF
v_gene: TRBV6-2/TRBV6-3; d_gene: TRBD2; abundance: many; j_gene: TRBJ2-5; CDR3nt: TGTGCCACCGACACCGGACTAGCGGGTCTGAAACAAGAGACCCAGTACTTC; CDR3aa: CATDTGLAGLKQETQYF
v_gene: TRBV21-1; d_gene: NA; abundance: many; j_gene: TRBJ2-2; CDR3nt: TGTGCCAGCAGCCTTAGCTTTACAGGGGATTGTCGTCCCGGGGAGCTGTTTTTT; CDR3aa: CASSLSFTGDCRPGELFF
v_gene: TRBV4-3; d_gene: NA; abundance: many; j_gene: TRBJ2-2; CDR3nt: TGCGCCAGCAGCCAAGATCACGGCGGGGAGCTGTTTTTT; CDR3aa: CASSQDHGGELFF
v_gene: TRBV28; d_gene: TRBD1; abundance: few; j_gene: TRBJ1-3; CDR3nt: TGTGCCAGCAGTTTCTACCCGGGACAGGATAGTACAGGAAACACCATATATTTT; CDR3aa: CASSFYPGQDSTGNTIYF
v_gene: TRBV6-2/TRBV6-3; d_gene: NA; abundance: few; j_gene: TRBJ2-3; CDR3nt: TGTGCCAGCAGTTACTTAACGGGAGTCGGAAACACAGATACGCAGTATTTT; CDR3aa: CASSYLTGVGNTDTQYF
v_gene: TRBV4-2; d_gene: TRBD2; abundance: many; j_gene: TRBJ2-7; CDR3nt: TGTGTCAGCAGCCATCAGACCGGGACTAGCCTTAGGGAGCAGTACTTC; CDR3aa: CVSSHQTGTSLREQYF
v_gene: TRBV2; d_gene: NA; abundance: NA; j_gene: TRBJ2-7; CDR3nt: TGTGCCAGCAGTGGGTACGGGGGCGAGCAGTACTTC; CDR3aa: CASSGYGGEQYF
v_gene: TRBV19; d_gene: NA; abundance: NA; j_gene: TRBJ1-1; CDR3nt: TGTGCCAGTAGTATAAACAGGGATATCTCTGAAGCTTTCTTT; CDR3aa: CASSINRDISEAFF
v_gene: TRBV18; d_gene: TRBD1; abundance: many; j_gene: TRBJ1-1; CDR3nt: TGTGCCAGCTCACCGGAGGGGGCGGCTTTCTTT; CDR3aa: CASSPEGAAFF
v_gene: TRBV28; d_gene: NA; abundance: many; j_gene: TRBJ1-4; CDR3nt: TGTGCCAGCAGATACGGGGGAGCAACTAATGAAAAACTGTTTTTT; CDR3aa: CASRYGGATNEKLFF
v_gene: TRBV7-2; d_gene: NA; abundance: many; j_gene: TRBJ2-1; CDR3nt: TGTGCCAGCAGCTCCGGCTACAGGGATATGAATGAGCAGTTCTTC; CDR3aa: CASSSGYRDMNEQFF
v_gene: TRBV27; d_gene: NA; abundance: medium-sized; j_gene: TRBJ1-1; CDR3nt: TGTGCCAGCAGTCTCGACTTGAACACTGAAGCTTTCTTT; CDR3aa: CASSLDLNTEAFF
v_gene: TRBV24-1; d_gene: TRBD1; abundance: NA; j_gene: TRBJ2-7; CDR3nt: TGTGCCACCAGTGACCCCGGGACAGGAGACTACGAGCAGTACTTC; CDR3aa: CATSDPGTGDYEQYF
v_gene: TRBV12-3/TRBV12-4; d_gene: NA; abundance: many; j_gene: TRBJ1-5; CDR3nt: TGTGCCAGCAGTTTAAAGGGGATTGGCAATCAGCCCCAGCATTTT; CDR3aa: CASSLKGIGNQPQHF
v_gene: TRBV10-3; d_gene: TRBD2; abundance: NA; j_gene: TRBJ2-7; CDR3nt: TGTGCCATCAGTGAGCCGGGCGGGAGGGTTAATTCCTACGAGCAGTACTTC; CDR3aa: CAISEPGGRVNSYEQYF
v_gene: TRBV4-1; d_gene: NA; abundance: many; j_gene: TRBJ1-1; CDR3nt: TGCGCCAGCAGCCAAGCCCTAGGAGGGGCTGTCACTGAAGCTTTCTTT; CDR3aa: CASSQALGGAVTEAFF
v_gene: TRBV7-2; d_gene: TRBD1; abundance: NA; j_gene: TRBJ2-5; CDR3nt: TGTGCCAGCAGCTTAACAGGGGTGAAAGAGACCCAGTACTTC; CDR3aa: CASSLTGVKETQYF
v_gene: TRBV11-2; d_gene: TRBD1; abundance: few; j_gene: TRBJ2-7; CDR3nt: TGTGCCAGCAGCCAACCCGGGACAGAGCCTTACGAGCAGTACTTC; CDR3aa: CASSQPGTEPYEQYF
v_gene: TRBV5-4; d_gene: NA; abundance: NA; j_gene: TRBJ2-7; CDR3nt: TGTGCCAGCAGCTTGGATTCCAGGGGGGACGAGCAGTACTTC; CDR3aa: CASSLDSRGDEQYF
v_gene: TRBV4-1; d_gene: NA; abundance: many; j_gene: TRBJ2-1; CDR3nt: TGCGCCAGCAGCCAGATCCGGGACGAAGACAATGAGCAGTTCTTC; CDR3aa: CASSQIRDEDNEQFF
v_gene: TRBV5-4; d_gene: NA; abundance: NA; j_gene: TRBJ2-7; CDR3nt: TGTGCCAGCAGCTTTGACAGATCCTACGAGCAGTACTTC; CDR3aa: CASSFDRSYEQYF
v_gene: TRBV11-2; d_gene: NA; abundance: few; j_gene: TRBJ2-1; CDR3nt: TGTGCCAGCAGCTTCAGGGGCGGCATTGGCGATGAGCAGTTCTTC; CDR3aa: CASSFRGGIGDEQFF
v_gene: TRBV4-3; d_gene: TRBD1; abundance: many; j_gene: TRBJ1-1; CDR3nt: TGCGCCAGCAGCCCATGGACAGGGGTCGGAACTGAAGCTTTCTTT; CDR3aa: CASSPWTGVGTEAFF
v_gene: TRBV6-1; d_gene: TRBD1; abundance: many; j_gene: TRBJ2-5; CDR3nt: TGTGCCAGCAGCACTCGGGACAGGGGGCTAGAGACCCAGTACTTC; CDR3aa: CASSTRDRGLETQYF
v_gene: TRBV6-1; d_gene: NA; abundance: many; j_gene: TRBJ1-2; CDR3nt: TGTGCCAGCAGTGAAGTTGGACAGAGCAATGGCTACACCTTC; CDR3aa: CASSEVGQSNGYTF
v_gene: TRBV27; d_gene: NA; abundance: NA; j_gene: TRBJ1-5; CDR3nt: TGTGCCAGCAGTCCGAGGGTGACAGCAGTAAATCAGCCCCAGCATTTT; CDR3aa: CASSPRVTAVNQPQHF